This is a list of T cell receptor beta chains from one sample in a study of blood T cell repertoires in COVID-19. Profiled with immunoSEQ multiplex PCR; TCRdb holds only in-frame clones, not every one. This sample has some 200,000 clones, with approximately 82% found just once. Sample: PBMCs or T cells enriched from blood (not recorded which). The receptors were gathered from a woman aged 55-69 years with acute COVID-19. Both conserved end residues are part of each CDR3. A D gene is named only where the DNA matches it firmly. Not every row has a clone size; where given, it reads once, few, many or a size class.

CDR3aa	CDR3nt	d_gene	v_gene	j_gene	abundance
CASSEAQGPGNQPQHF	TGTGCCAGCAGTGAAGCGCAGGGGCCGGGCAATCAGCCCCAGCATTTT	NA	TRBV2	TRBJ1-5	NA
CAISPQGSSMNTEAFF	TGTGCCATCAGTCCACAGGGGTCGAGTATGAACACTGAAGCTTTCTTT	TRBD1	TRBV10-3	TRBJ1-1	NA
CASSQESLQGNYGYTF	TGTGCCAGCAGCCAAGAAAGTCTCCAGGGCAACTATGGCTACACCTTC	NA	TRBV3-1/TRBV3-2	TRBJ1-2	many
CASSPLRGDRARETQYF	TGCGCCAGCAGCCCACTTCGGGGGGACAGGGCGAGAGAGACCCAGTACTTC	TRBD1	TRBV5-1	TRBJ2-5	NA
CAWSRGQGAESRGQPQHF	TGTGCCTGGAGCCGAGGACAGGGGGCAGAAAGTCGCGGTCAGCCCCAGCATTTT	TRBD1	TRBV30	TRBJ1-5	NA
CASSPRTGVYEQYF	TGCGCCAGCAGTCCGAGGACAGGGGTGTACGAGCAGTACTTC	TRBD1	TRBV23-1	TRBJ2-7	NA
CASSRGTYEQYF	TGTGCCAGCAGCCGGGGGACGTACGAGCAGTACTTC	NA	TRBV9	TRBJ2-7	NA
CASSQDLASGATNEKLFF	TGCGCCAGCAGCCAAGATCTGGCCTCTGGGGCCACTAATGAAAAACTGTTTTTT	NA	TRBV4-3	TRBJ1-4	NA
CSARPGGNTEAFF	TGCAGCGCTAGACCGGGAGGGAACACTGAAGCTTTCTTT	NA	TRBV29-1	TRBJ1-1	few
CASSRDRGAHEQYF	TGTGCCAGCAGCCGGGACAGGGGCGCCCACGAGCAGTACTTC	TRBD1	TRBV6-5	TRBJ2-7	NA
CASSLDGQGDTEAFF	TGCGCCAGCAGCTTAGACGGACAGGGAGACACTGAAGCTTTCTTT	TRBD1	TRBV5-1	TRBJ1-1	NA
CASSPGQGDSEKLFF	TGTGCCAGCAGCCCGGGACAGGGGGATAGTGAAAAACTGTTTTTT	TRBD1	TRBV7-9	TRBJ1-4	NA
CATATGGGNQPQHF	TGTGCCACCGCGACAGGGGGAGGGAATCAGCCCCAGCATTTT	TRBD1	TRBV6-5	TRBJ1-5	few
CAIRGLADLADTQYF	TGTGCCATCAGGGGACTAGCGGACCTAGCAGATACGCAGTATTTT	TRBD2	TRBV10-3	TRBJ2-3	NA
CASSSTWEGNTIYF	TGTGCCAGCAGTTCCACTTGGGAGGGAAACACCATATATTTT	NA	TRBV6-5	TRBJ1-3	NA
CASSSAGTVASGELFF	TGTGCCAGCAGCTCAGCCGGGACAGTGGCCTCCGGGGAGCTGTTTTTT	TRBD1	TRBV11-2	TRBJ2-2	NA
CASSLWRQGAYGYTF	TGTGCCAGCAGTTTATGGCGCCAGGGGGCGTACGGCTACACCTTC	TRBD1	TRBV28	TRBJ1-2	NA
CASSTQGVGLFF	TGTGCCAGCAGCACCCAGGGGGTCGGGCTGTTTTTT	TRBD1	TRBV7-2	TRBJ2-2	NA
CASSLGLAGVADTQYF	TGTGCCAGCAGCCTGGGACTAGCTGGGGTCGCAGATACGCAGTATTTT	TRBD2	TRBV7-7	TRBJ2-3	NA